This section outlines one TCR beta chain sequence together with its context. Two negative PCRs, clearance, or symptom resolution had been documented for recovered Cohort 3 donors. In the source study's methods: How many nucleated cells were present was estimated from reference gene primer amplification. Sequenced by immunoSEQ multiplex PCR; TCRdb stores in-frame clones only, minus some. V and J calls plus clone size are reproduced from that table; the DNA served to infer D and trimming. The sample has roughly 400,000 clones; 75% to 90% are singletons. The entry originates in a study of blood T cell repertoires in COVID-19. Deletions cut 6 bases from V and 5 bases from J, with 9 bases between. The CDR3 covers 12 residues.

This chain uses TRBV12-3 or TRBV12-4 with TRBJ2-3; D gene ambiguous. The source is a man between 25 and 39 years old who had recovered from COVID-19. Material for sequencing was PBMCs or T cells enriched from blood (not recorded which). CDR3 DNA: TGTGCCAGCAGACCCACTGGAGATACGCAGTATTTT. Translation gives CASRPTGDTQYF.